This T cell receptor (beta chain) was recovered during a study of T cell responses to AZD1222 COVID-19 vaccine. CDR1 and CDR2 from the germline V gene are GTSNPN and SVGIG (reference sequence). Trimming shortened V by 0 bases and J by 5 bases, and 16 bases separated the two germline ends. There are 15 residues in the CDR3. Overall study results and limits: Mostly white British, mostly female donors; authors suggested clonal diversity may be underestimated.

The repertoire was sequenced with immunoSEQ multiplex PCR; TCRdb's copy has only in-frame clones and lacks some. The sample lists around 170,000 clones, 90% occurring once. This clone occurred once. Its antigen remains unidentified. The gene calls are TRBV30 and TRBJ2-5; D gene uncertain. The TCR sequence derives from an adult in good health. The source was peripheral blood, collected on day 0 of AZD1222 vaccination. The DNA of the CDR3 is TGTGCCTGGAGTGTAAACCCCCTTCCCCTGGAGACCCAGTACTTC. This translates into CAWSVNPLPLETQYF.